A single sample is the source of the 17 T cell receptor beta chains below, sequenced in a study of cytomegalovirus exposure and HLA in healthy donors. The PCR was carried out with 60 Vbeta primers and 13 Jbeta primers. The repertoire was sequenced with immunoSEQ multiplex PCR; TCRdb's copy has only in-frame clones and lacks some. The data hold roughly 100,000 clones, with approximately 78% observed a single time. Sequencing was carried out using PBMCs. The receptors were gathered from a woman aged 40 to 55 in good health and CMV-seronegative.

This clone showed up just a few times. This chain uses TRBV27 with TRBJ2-1, with TRBD1 matching 7 bases. With 0 bases clipped from V and 8 bases from J, the junction kept 4 bases outside the gene matches. From germline, CDR1 is MNHEY and CDR2 SMNVEV (reference sequence). There are 14 residues in the CDR3. CDR3 in amino acids: CASSLSTGYYEQFF. In nucleotides, the CDR3 is TGTGCCAGCAGTTTATCGACAGGGTACTATGAGCAGTTCTTC.

The V and J genes are TRBV4-2 and TRBJ1-2; D is uncertain. The CDR3 spans 14 residues. V was trimmed by 4 bases and J by 0 bases, leaving 9 bases between them. The germline V gene encodes CDR1 LGHNA and CDR2 YNFKEQ. CDR3 in DNA: TGTGCCAGCAGCCCCGGGTCCTCTAACTATGGCTACACCTTC. The encoded protein is CASSPGSSNYGYTF.

The chain uses TRBV27 and TRBJ1-2; TRBD1 is a possible D gene (6 bases). Germline lookup yields CDR1 MNHEY and CDR2 SMNVEV (reference sequence). Between the trimmed V and J ends, which lost 5 bases and 3 bases, there was a span of 10 bases. This CDR3 spans 13 amino acids. The CDR3 loop reads CASSRRGHYGYTF. The DNA for the CDR3 is TGTGCCAGCAGTCGCAGGGGCCACTATGGCTACACCTTC.

J is TRBJ1-5 and V is TRBV10-1; weak D call: TRBD1 (5 bases). The CDR3 runs to 16 residues. Germline V gives CDR1 WNHNN, CDR2 SYGVQD (reference sequence). Trimming took off 10 bases at V and 6 bases at J, with 25 bases between the two ends. The CDR3 protein is CATKAGWFCESQPQHF. The CDR3 coding sequence is TGCGCCACTAAGGCAGGGTGGTTCTGTGAGAGTCAGCCCCAGCATTTT.

The chain recombines TRBV4-1 with TRBJ2-7; a weak D match, TRBD1 (6 bases). V was trimmed by 3 bases and J by 5 bases, leaving 14 bases between them. CDR1 MGHRA and CDR2 YSYEKL come from the germline V gene. This CDR3 comprises 14 residues. The CDR3 region has the DNA TGCGCCAGCAGCCACAGCTACAGGGTCCACGAGCAGTACTTC. Protein sequence: CASSHSYRVHEQYF.

The chain links TRBV27 to TRBJ1-3; D is unclear. The ends were cut back, 2 bases at V and 0 bases at J, with 5 bases in the middle. The CDR3 contains 14 residues. CDR1 MNHEY and CDR2 SMNVEV come from the germline V gene (reference sequence). This chain's CDR3 is CASSLGASGNTIYF. In nucleotides, the CDR3 is TGTGCCAGCAGTTTAGGAGCCTCTGGAAACACCATATATTTT.

The V gene is TRBV9, the J gene TRBJ2-7; 10 positions match TRBD2. The length of the CDR3 is 15 residues. Unmatched junction bases numbered 9, after V lost 4 bases and J lost 5 bases. Germline CDR1 is SGDLS and CDR2 is YYNGEE. The chain's CDR3 is CASSPRAGGPDEQYF. CDR3 nucleotide sequence: TGTGCCAGCAGCCCTCGAGCGGGAGGGCCGGACGAGCAGTACTTC.

J is TRBJ2-5 and V is TRBV5-1; D is possibly TRBD2 (6 bases). The CDR3 is 13 residues long. V dropped 0 bases and J dropped 5 bases, with 8 bases sitting between them. Per germline, CDR1 SGHRS and CDR2 YFSETQ. CDR3: CASSLGAGETQYF. The CDR3 coding sequence is TGCGCCAGCAGCTTGGGGGCGGGGGAGACCCAGTACTTC. Supplemented by reference TRBV5-1 and TRBJ2-5, the full variable domain reads KAGVTQTPRYLIKTRGQQVTLSCSPISGHRSVSWYQQTPGQGLQFLFEYFSETQRNKGNFPGRFSGRQFSNSRSEMNVSTLELGDSALYLCASSLGAGETQYFGPGTRLLVL.

The chain employs TRBV4-1 and TRBJ2-2, with 7 bases fitting TRBD1. The CDR3 runs to 16 residues. The V segment lost 8 bases and the J segment 6 bases; nucleotides outside the gene matches: 15. CDR1 MGHRA and CDR2 YSYEKL come from the germline V gene. CDR3 sequence reads: CASSNSGTAGSGELFF. CDR3 sequence (DNA): TGCGCCAGCTCAAACTCCGGGACAGCAGGGTCCGGGGAGCTGTTTTTT.

This clone was recorded a few times. The chain carries TRBV2 and TRBJ2-5; tentatively, D is TRBD1 (5 bases). Germline V gene lookup returns CDR1 SNHLY and CDR2 FYNNEI. The length of the CDR3 is 14 residues. Trimming stripped 4 bases from V and 1 base from J, with 10 bases between. The CDR3 sequence: CASSVAGLQETQYF. The CDR3 nucleotides read TGTGCCAGCAGTGTCGCAGGGCTCCAAGAGACCCAGTACTTC.

The chain recombines TRBV29-1 with TRBJ2-2; TRBD1 aligns across 11 bases. Germline CDR1 is SQVTM and CDR2 is ANQGSEA. The V and J ends lost 3 bases and 6 bases, in that order; junction bases with no gene match: 3. The CDR3 is 14 residues long. Here the CDR3 reads CSVEGTGGPGELFF. The CDR3 nucleotides read TGCAGCGTTGAGGGGACAGGGGGGCCCGGGGAGCTGTTTTTT.

In this sample, this clone turned up once. The rearrangement joins TRBV30 to TRBJ2-7, with D maybe TRBD1 (5 bases). The CDR3 is 13 residues long. Germline V CDR1 and CDR2: GTSNPN, SVGIG (reference sequence). V lost 4 bases and J 6 bases, leaving 16 bases between the germline ends. The CDR3 region is CAWIRQGQGEQYF. The DNA of the CDR3 is TGTGCCTGGATTAGGCAGGGTCAAGGCGAGCAGTACTTC.

The chain recombines TRBV6-1 with TRBJ2-3; D gene ambiguous. The V gene lost 9 bases and the J gene lost 1 base, with 14 bases spanning the gap. Germline V gene data show CDR1 as MNHNS and CDR2 as SASEGT. This CDR3 is 14 amino acids long. Here the CDR3 reads CASKSISGTDTQYF. In DNA, the CDR3 is TGTGCCAGTAAGTCGATCAGCGGCACAGATACGCAGTATTTT.

With respect to this clone: Compared with germline, one end of the junction differs, possibly owing to a read error. V and J are TRBV7-9 and TRBJ2-3, with 7 bases fitting TRBD1. Germline V gives CDR1 SEHNR, CDR2 FQNEAQ (reference sequence). There are 15 residues in the CDR3. The CDR3 here is CSSSSLGQGTDTQYF. For the CDR3, the DNA is TGTTCCAGCAGCTCCCTCGGACAGGGCACAGATACGCAGTATTTT. Full variable domain (rest looked up from reference TRBV7-9 and TRBJ2-3): DTGVSQNPRHKITKRGQNVTFRCDPISEHNRLYWYRQTLGQGPEFLTYFQNEAQLEKSRLLSDRFSAERPKGSFSTLEIQRTEQGDSAMYLCSSSSLGQGTDTQYFGPGTRLTVL.

The V and J genes are TRBV4-2 and TRBJ2-5; 10 positions agree with TRBD1. The junction had 7 bases not matched to a gene; V was cut back by 6 bases and J by 3 bases. The CDR3 is made up of 15 amino acids. Germline values: CDR1 LGHNA, CDR2 YNFKEQ. The CDR3 sequence is CASSTGTGVKETQYF. In DNA form, the CDR3 reads TGTGCCAGCAGTACCGGGACAGGGGTCAAAGAGACCCAGTACTTC.

The chain is built from TRBV4-3 and TRBJ2-5, with a tentative D call TRBD2 (5 bases). Gene TRBJ2-7 matches the end of the DNA better, so the J call may be wrong. Germline loops: CDR1 LGHNA, CDR2 YSLEER. CDR3 size: 15 residues. CDR3: CASSQETWRSYEQYF. CDR3 coding DNA: TGCGCCAGCAGCCAAGAAACCTGGAGGTCCTACGAGCAGTACTTC.

This clone appeared a single time. The gene calls are TRBV4-2 and TRBJ2-3; 9 bases fit TRBD2. The CDR3 is 15 residues long. Germline CDR1 and CDR2: LGHNA and YNFKEQ. V shed 3 bases, J shed 5 bases, and the junction held 6 bases outside the gene matches. The CDR3 sequence is CASSQGRLAVDTQYF. DNA of the CDR3: TGTGCCAGCAGCCAGGGAAGACTAGCGGTAGATACGCAGTATTTT.